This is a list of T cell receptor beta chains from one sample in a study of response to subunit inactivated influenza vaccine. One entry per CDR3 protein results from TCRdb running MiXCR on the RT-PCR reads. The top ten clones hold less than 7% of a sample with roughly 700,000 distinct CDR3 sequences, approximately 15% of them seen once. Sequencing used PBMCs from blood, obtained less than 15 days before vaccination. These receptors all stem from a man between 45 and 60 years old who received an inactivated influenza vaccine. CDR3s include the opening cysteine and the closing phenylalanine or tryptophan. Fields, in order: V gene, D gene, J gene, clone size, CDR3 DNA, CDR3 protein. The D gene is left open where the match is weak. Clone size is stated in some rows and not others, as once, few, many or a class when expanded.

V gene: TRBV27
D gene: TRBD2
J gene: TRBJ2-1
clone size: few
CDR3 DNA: TGTGCCAGCAGTCGTACTCCGGGAGCAGCAGCGGGGGATGAGCAGTTCTTC
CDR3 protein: CASSRTPGAAAGDEQFF

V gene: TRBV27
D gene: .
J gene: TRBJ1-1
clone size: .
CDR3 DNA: TGTGCCAGCAGTTTTGGATGGAAAACTGAAGCTTTCTTT
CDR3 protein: CASSFGWKTEAFF

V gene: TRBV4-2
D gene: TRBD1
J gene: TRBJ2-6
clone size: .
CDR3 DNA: TGTGCCAGCAGCCAAGGTCTAACAGGGGGATCCTCTGGGGCCAACGTCCTGACTTTC
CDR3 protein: CASSQGLTGGSSGANVLTF

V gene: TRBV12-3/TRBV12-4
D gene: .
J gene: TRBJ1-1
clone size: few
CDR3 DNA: TGTGCCAGCAGTTTAGCGGTAAAGAACACTGAAGCTTTCTTT
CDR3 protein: CASSLAVKNTEAFF

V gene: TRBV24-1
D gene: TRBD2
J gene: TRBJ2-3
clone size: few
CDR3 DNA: TGTGCCACCAGTGACCGTATTGCGAGCAGCGGGAGAGCAGGAGATACGCAGTATTTT
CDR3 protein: CATSDRIASSGRAGDTQYF

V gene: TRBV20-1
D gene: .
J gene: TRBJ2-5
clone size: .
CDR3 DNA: TGCAGTGCGGGTAGCTTCGAGACCCAGTACTTC
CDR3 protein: CSAGSFETQYF

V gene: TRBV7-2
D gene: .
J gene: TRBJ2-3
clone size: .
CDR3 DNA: TGTGCCAGCAGCCCAGGACAGTATACGCAGTATTTT
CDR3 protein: CASSPGQYTQYF

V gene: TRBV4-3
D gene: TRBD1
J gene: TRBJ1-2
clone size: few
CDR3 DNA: TGCGCCAGCAGCCAAGAATACAGGGGGACCTATGGCTACACCTTC
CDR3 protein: CASSQEYRGTYGYTF

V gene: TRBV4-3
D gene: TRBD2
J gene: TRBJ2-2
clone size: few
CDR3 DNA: TGCGCCAGCAGCCAAGATCGGGGACTAATGAACACCGGGGAGCTGTTTTTT
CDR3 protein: CASSQDRGLMNTGELFF

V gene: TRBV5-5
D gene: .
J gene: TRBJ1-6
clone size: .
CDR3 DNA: TGTGCCAGCAGCAGCTTGACAGATGGTTCTAATTCACCCCTCCACTTT
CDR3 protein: CASSSLTDGSNSPLHF

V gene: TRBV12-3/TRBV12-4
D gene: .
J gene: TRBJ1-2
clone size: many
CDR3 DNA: TGTGCCAGCAGTCTAGAGGGTTCTGGCTACACCTTC
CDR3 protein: CASSLEGSGYTF

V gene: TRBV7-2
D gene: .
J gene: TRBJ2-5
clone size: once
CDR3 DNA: TGTGCCAGCAGCGTTCGGGCAGGGATCCAAGAGACCCAGTACTTC
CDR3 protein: CASSVRAGIQETQYF

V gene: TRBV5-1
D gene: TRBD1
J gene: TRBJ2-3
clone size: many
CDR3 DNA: TGCGCCAGCTACTCCCGGGACAGAGCAGATACGCAGTATTTT
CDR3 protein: CASYSRDRADTQYF

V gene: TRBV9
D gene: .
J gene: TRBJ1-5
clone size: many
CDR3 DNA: TGTGCCAGCAGCGTAGATCCAGGAGGGCAGCCCCAGCATTTT
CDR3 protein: CASSVDPGGQPQHF

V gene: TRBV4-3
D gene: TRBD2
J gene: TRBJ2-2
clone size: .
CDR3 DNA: TGCGCCAGCAGCGCTAAGGCTCTAGCGGGGGGCCCAATTGGCGGGGAGCTGTTTTTT
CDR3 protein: CASSAKALAGGPIGGELFF

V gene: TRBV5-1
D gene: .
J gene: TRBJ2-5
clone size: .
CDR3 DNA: TGCGCCAGCAGCTTGGATTCGGGTTCAGAGACCCAGTACTTC
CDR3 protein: CASSLDSGSETQYF

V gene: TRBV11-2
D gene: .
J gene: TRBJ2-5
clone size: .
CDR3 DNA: TGTGCCAGCAGCTCCGACGGTACCCAAGAGACCCAGTACTTC
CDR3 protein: CASSSDGTQETQYF

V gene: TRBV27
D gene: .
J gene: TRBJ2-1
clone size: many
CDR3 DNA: TGTGCCAGCAGTTTACTCTCGGGACTTAACAATGAGCAGTTCTTC
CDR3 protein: CASSLLSGLNNEQFF

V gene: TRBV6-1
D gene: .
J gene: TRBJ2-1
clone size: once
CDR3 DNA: TGTGCCAGCAGTACGGCCCCCATTAGCTCCTACAATGAGCAGTTCTTC
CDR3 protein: CASSTAPISSYNEQFF

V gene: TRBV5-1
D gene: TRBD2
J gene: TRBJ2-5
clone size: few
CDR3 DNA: TGCGCCAGCAGCCGGGGGACTAGCGGGGTACAAGAGACCCAGTACTTC
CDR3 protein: CASSRGTSGVQETQYF

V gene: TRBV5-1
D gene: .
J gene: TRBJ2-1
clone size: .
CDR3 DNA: TGCGCCAGCAGCCGACAACCAAACTCCTACAATGAGCAGTTCTTC
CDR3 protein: CASSRQPNSYNEQFF

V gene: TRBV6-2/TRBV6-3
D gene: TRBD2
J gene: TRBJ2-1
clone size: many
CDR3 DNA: TGTGCCAGCAGTTACTCGACGTCTAGCGGGCAATTTCAGAATGAGCAGTTCTTC
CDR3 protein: CASSYSTSSGQFQNEQFF

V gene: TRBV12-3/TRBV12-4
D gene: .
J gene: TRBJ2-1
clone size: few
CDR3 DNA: TGTGCCAGCACCAAGGTGGGGGATGAGCAGTTCTTC
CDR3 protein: CASTKVGDEQFF

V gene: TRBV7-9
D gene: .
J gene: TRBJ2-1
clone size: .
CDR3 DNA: TGTGCCAGCAGGTCCCGAGAGGGACACTTCTTC
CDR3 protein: CASRSREGHFF

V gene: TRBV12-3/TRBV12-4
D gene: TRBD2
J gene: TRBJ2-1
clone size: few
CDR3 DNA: TGTGCCAGCAGTTTACGGACTAGCGTCTCCGGGGATGAGCAGTTCTTC
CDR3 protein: CASSLRTSVSGDEQFF

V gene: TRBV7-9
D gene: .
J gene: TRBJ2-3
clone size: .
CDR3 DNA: TGTGCCAGCCCTGAACGTGGGAAGGGCACAGATACGCAGTATTTT
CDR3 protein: CASPERGKGTDTQYF

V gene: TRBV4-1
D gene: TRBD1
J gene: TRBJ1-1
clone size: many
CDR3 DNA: TGCGCCAGCAGCCAAGGGATTTTCAGGACAGGGACCCGGAACACTGAAGCTTTCTTT
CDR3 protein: CASSQGIFRTGTRNTEAFF

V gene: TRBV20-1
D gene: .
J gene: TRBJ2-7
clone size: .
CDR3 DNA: TGCAGTGCTAGGCCCCCCTATTCCTACGAGCAGTACTTC
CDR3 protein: CSARPPYSYEQYF

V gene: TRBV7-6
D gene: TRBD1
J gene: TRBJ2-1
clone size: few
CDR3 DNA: TGTGCCAGCAGCTCCACAGGGGGGAGATCCTACAATGAGCAGTTCTTC
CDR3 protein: CASSSTGGRSYNEQFF

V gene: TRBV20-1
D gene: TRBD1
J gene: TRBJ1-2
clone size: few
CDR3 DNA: TGCAGTGCTAGAGATCTAGGGGGCGCGGAACAGTACACCTTC
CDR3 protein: CSARDLGGAEQYTF

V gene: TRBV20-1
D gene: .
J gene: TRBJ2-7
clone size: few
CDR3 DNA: TGCAGTGCTAGAGATGGGCATGGCAGCTCCTACGAGCAGTACTTC
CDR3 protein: CSARDGHGSSYEQYF

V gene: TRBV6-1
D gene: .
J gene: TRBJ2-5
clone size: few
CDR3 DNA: TGTGCCAGCAGTGCTCCGGCCGTGGAGACCCAGTACTTC
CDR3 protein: CASSAPAVETQYF

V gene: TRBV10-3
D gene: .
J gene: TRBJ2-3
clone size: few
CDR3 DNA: TGTGCCATCAGTCCGGGACCCGGAGGAGTGGTGGATACGCAGTATTTT
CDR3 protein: CAISPGPGGVVDTQYF

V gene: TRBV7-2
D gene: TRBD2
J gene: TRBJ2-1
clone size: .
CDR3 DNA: TGTGCCAGCAGCTTGGGACTAGCGGGGGCCGATGAGCAGTTCTTC
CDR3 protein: CASSLGLAGADEQFF

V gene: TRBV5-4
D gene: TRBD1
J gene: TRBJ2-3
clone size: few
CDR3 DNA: TGTGCCAGCAGCCTGACGGACAGGGGGAGGGGAGATACGCAGTATTTT
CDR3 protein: CASSLTDRGRGDTQYF

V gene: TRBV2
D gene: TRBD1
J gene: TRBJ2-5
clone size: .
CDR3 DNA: TGTGCCAGCAGTCCACGGCGGACAGGGGCCCCAGAGACCCAGTACTTC
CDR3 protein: CASSPRRTGAPETQYF

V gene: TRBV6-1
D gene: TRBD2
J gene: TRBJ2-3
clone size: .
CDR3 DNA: TGTGCCAGCAGCAGGGAGGGCGCATCAGATACGCAGTATTTT
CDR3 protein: CASSREGASDTQYF

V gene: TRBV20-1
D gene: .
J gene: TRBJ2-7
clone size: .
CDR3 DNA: TGCAATGCTCCAATAGGGCAGGGGAGATACGAGCAGTACTTC
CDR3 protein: CNAPIGQGRYEQYF

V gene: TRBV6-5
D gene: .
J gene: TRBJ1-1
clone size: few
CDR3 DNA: TGTGCCAGCAGTTACTCTAGGGGGAGAACTGAAGCTTTCTTT
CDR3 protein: CASSYSRGRTEAFF

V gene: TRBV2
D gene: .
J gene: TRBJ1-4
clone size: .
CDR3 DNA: TGTTCCAGCAGCCTTCAGGGGACGCGGAGCGAAAAACTGTTTTTT
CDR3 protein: CSSSLQGTRSEKLFF